Reported below is one T cell receptor (beta chain). The data were taken from a study of blood T cell repertoires in COVID-19. Study overall: Sources were T cells, B-cell-depleted T cells, or PBMCs; the material itself was cDNA or gDNA.

Germline-derived CDR1 and CDR2 are SGHRS and YFSETQ. The V gene lost 0 bases and the J gene lost 7 bases, with 14 bases spanning the gap. The CDR3 consists of 15 residues. Sequenced by immunoSEQ multiplex PCR; TCRdb stores in-frame clones only, minus some. The repertoire holds fewer than 350,000 clones, with approximately 90% as singletons. This TCR was recovered from a woman in her thirties with COVID-19, enrolled during active disease. The sample comprised peripheral blood. V is TRBV5-1 and J is TRBJ2-1; the D gene is possibly TRBD2 (5 bases). DNA of the CDR3: TGCGCCAGCAGCTTGGGGTCGGGAAATCCGAATGAGCAGTTCTTC. Protein: CASSLGSGNPNEQFF.